The 8 T cell receptor beta chains in this list originate from one sample, sequenced in a study of shared clonotypes between healthy human individuals. Sequencing used immunoSEQ multiplex PCR; TCRdb keeps in-frame clones, though not all of them. The sample holds some 2.1 million clones, approximately 94% seen once. CD45RO negativity and positive selection for CCR7 defined naive CD8 cells, a population that excluded terminally differentiated effector memory CD45RA+ cells. Source material: naive CD8+ T cells sorted from blood. These receptors were obtained from a man between 18 and 35 years old in good health.

This chain joins TRBV7-9 and TRBJ2-7; 9 positions agree with TRBD1. The CDR3 has 15 residues. V lost 1 base to trimming and J lost 7 bases; unmatched junction nucleotides: 8. Germline CDR1 SEHNR, CDR2 FQNEAQ (reference sequence). CDR3 loop: CASSLGDTGGWEQYF. The CDR3 coding sequence is TGTGCCAGCAGCTTAGGGGATACAGGGGGCTGGGAGCAGTACTTC.

V and J are TRBV10-2 and TRBJ1-3; D is perhaps TRBD1 (6 bases). The CDR3 consists of 11 residues. The V gene's germline CDR1 is WSHSY and CDR2 SAAADI. V was pared by 3 bases and J by 12 bases, with 9 bases between. CDR3 protein: CASSEQGHIYF. Here the CDR3 DNA reads TGCGCCAGCAGTGAACAGGGACACATATATTTT.

The chain uses TRBV5-1 and TRBJ2-2, with D perhaps matching TRBD1 (5 bases). Germline V gene data show CDR1 as SGHRS and CDR2 as YFSETQ. Trimming took off 2 bases at V and 6 bases at J, with 8 bases between the two ends. There are 13 residues in the CDR3. The CDR3 here is CASSLLRAGELFF. Written as DNA, the CDR3 is TGCGCCAGCAGCTTACTCAGGGCCGGGGAGCTGTTTTTT.

The J gene is TRBJ2-1, the V gene TRBV10-2; possibly TRBD2 for D (6 bases). Germline V gene lookup returns CDR1 WSHSY and CDR2 SAAADI. The CDR3 is 14 residues long. Deletions cut 4 bases from V and 2 bases from J, with 9 bases between. CDR3 residues: CASSVGLTYNEQFF. The CDR3 region has the DNA TGCGCCAGCAGTGTGGGACTGACCTACAATGAGCAGTTCTTC.

The chain has TRBV2 and TRBJ2-5; TRBD1 aligns across 7 bases. Germline V lookup: CDR1 SNHLY, CDR2 FYNNEI. The V gene end was trimmed by 6 bases and the J gene end by 5 bases; junction bases not matched to a gene: 6. CDR3 length: 13 residues. This CDR3 reads CASREGAGETQYF. DNA for the CDR3: TGTGCCAGCAGAGAGGGGGCAGGGGAGACCCAGTACTTC.

The chain uses TRBV18 and TRBJ2-1; perhaps TRBD2 as D (5 bases). The germline gives CDR1 KGHSH, CDR2 LQKENI. The germline V and J ends were trimmed by 5 bases and 8 bases, with 19 bases remaining between them. CDR3 length: 15 residues. The CDR3 loop reads CASSSLYTNGDEQFF. The CDR3 bases are TGTGCCAGCTCATCTCTGTACACCAACGGGGATGAGCAGTTCTTC. The full variable domain, rest sourced from reference TRBV18 and TRBJ2-1, is NAGVMQNPRHLVRRRGQEARLRCSPMKGHSHVYWYRQLPEEGLKFMVYLQKENIIDESGMPKERFSAEFPKEGPSILRIQQVVRGDSAAYFCASSSLYTNGDEQFFGPGTRLTVL.

CDR3 DNA: TGTGCCAGCAGCTTAGTGAGGGACCATCAAGAGACCCAGTACTTC. This codes for CASSLVRDHQETQYF. The gene calls are TRBV7-9 and TRBJ2-5; TRBD1 or TRBD2 may be the D gene (5 bases each). CDR3 length equals 15 residues. The V gene lost 1 base and the J gene lost 2 bases, with 11 bases spanning the gap. From germline, CDR1 is SEHNR and CDR2 FQNEAQ (reference sequence).

The chain uses TRBV6-5 and TRBJ2-2; 7 positions match TRBD2. The CDR3 consists of 13 residues. Looked up from germline, CDR1 is MNHEY and CDR2 is SVGAGI. J was trimmed by 4 bases and V by 11 bases; bases with no gene match: 7. The CDR3 DNA reads as TGTGCCTCCTGGGGGGAGGGCACCGGGGAGCTGTTTTTT. Protein: CASWGEGTGELFF.